A selection of T cell receptor beta chains follows, all from one sample in a study of blood T cell repertoires in COVID-19. TCRdb keeps only in-frame clones here, not all; method: immunoSEQ multiplex PCR. The sample has about 33,000 clones; roughly 85% are singletons. Sequenced material: peripheral blood. The receptor source for this set is a human donor in a cohort sampled during active COVID-19. CDR3s include the opening cysteine and the closing phenylalanine or tryptophan. The D gene is left open where the match is weak. Some rows mark clone size as missing; the rest say once, few, many or name a class of expanded clone.

V,size,length,D,J,CDR3,DNA
TRBV28,NA,15,NA,TRBJ2-1,CASSFAGTSYNEQFF,TGTGCCAGCAGTTTCGCGGGAACTTCCTACAATGAGCAGTTCTTC
TRBV4-1,once,15,TRBD1,TRBJ2-7,CASSHRTGGYYEQYF,TGCGCCAGCAGCCATCGGACAGGGGGGTACTACGAGCAGTACTTC
TRBV29-1,NA,14,TRBD1,TRBJ1-5,CSVAGQADDQPQHF,TGCAGCGTCGCGGGACAGGCCGACGATCAGCCCCAGCATTTT
TRBV6-5,NA,15,TRBD2,TRBJ2-1,CASSLAGDDYNEQFF,TGTGCCAGCAGCCTAGCGGGAGACGACTACAATGAGCAGTTCTTC
TRBV18,NA,15,TRBD2,TRBJ2-2,CASSPTSGGPGELFF,TGTGCCAGCTCACCAACTAGCGGGGGACCCGGGGAGCTGTTTTTT
TRBV27,NA,15,TRBD2,TRBJ2-7,CASSLFLAGGYEQYF,TGTGCCAGCAGTTTATTCCTAGCGGGAGGCTACGAGCAGTACTTC
TRBV6-5,NA,12,NA,TRBJ1-1,CASSYGGTEAFF,TGTGCCAGCAGTTATGGCGGCACTGAAGCTTTCTTT
TRBV9,NA,15,NA,TRBJ2-2,CASSVSGANTGELFF,TGTGCCAGCAGCGTATCGGGGGCGAACACCGGGGAGCTGTTTTTT
TRBV2,NA,14,NA,TRBJ1-5,CASRAGGGNQPQHF,TGTGCCAGCAGGGCGGGGGGAGGCAATCAGCCCCAGCATTTT
TRBV28,NA,14,TRBD1,TRBJ2-5,CASSPTTGEETQYF,TGTGCCAGCAGTCCTACAACAGGGGAAGAGACCCAGTACTTC